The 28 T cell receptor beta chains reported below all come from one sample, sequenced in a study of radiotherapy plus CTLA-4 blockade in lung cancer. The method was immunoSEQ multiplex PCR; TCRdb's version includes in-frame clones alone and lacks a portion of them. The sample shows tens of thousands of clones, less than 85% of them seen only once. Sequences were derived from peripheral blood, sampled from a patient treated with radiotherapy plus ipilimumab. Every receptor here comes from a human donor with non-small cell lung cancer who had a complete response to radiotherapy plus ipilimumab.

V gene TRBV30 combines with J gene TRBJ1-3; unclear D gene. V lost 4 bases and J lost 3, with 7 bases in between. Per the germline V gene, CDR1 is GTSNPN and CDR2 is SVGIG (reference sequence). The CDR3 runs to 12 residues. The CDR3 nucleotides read TGTGCCTGGAACTCCGGTGGAAACACCATATATTTT. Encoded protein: CAWNSGGNTIYF.

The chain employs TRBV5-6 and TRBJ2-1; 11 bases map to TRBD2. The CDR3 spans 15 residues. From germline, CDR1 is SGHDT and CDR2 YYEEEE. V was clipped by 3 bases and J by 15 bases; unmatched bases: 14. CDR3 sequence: CASSSPGTSGPTVFF. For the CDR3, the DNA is TGTGCCAGCAGCTCCCCAGGGACTAGCGGACCTACCGTGTTCTTC.

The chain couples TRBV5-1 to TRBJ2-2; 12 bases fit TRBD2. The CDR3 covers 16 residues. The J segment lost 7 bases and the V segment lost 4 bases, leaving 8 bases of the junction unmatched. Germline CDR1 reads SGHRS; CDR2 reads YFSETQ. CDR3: CASSLETSGSVGELFF. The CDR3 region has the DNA TGCGCCAGCAGCCTCGAGACTAGCGGGAGTGTCGGGGAGCTGTTTTTT.

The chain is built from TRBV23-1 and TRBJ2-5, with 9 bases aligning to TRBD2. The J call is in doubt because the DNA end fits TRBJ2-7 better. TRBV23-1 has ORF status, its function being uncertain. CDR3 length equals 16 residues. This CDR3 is CASSQPPTSGRCEQYF. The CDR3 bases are TGCGCCAGCAGTCAACCCCCGACTAGCGGTCGTTGCGAGCAGTACTTC.

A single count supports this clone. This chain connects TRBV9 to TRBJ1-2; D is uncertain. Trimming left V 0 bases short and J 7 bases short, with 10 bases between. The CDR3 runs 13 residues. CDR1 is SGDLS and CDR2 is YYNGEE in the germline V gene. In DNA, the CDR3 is TGTGCCAGCAGCGTAGCTCGGGAAGGTGGCTACACCTTC. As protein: CASSVAREGGYTF.

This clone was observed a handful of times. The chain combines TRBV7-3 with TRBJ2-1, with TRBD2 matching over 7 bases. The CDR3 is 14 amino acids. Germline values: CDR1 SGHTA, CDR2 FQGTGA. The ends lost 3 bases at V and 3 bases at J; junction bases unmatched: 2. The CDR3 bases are TGTGCCAGCAGCTTCCGGGGGGACTACAATGAGCAGTTCTTC. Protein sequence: CASSFRGDYNEQFF.

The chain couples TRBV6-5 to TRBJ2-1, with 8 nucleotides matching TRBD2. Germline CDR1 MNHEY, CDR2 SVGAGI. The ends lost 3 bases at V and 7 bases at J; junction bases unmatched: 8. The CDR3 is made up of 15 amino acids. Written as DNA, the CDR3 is TGTGCCAGCAGTTATGGGCGGGGGGCGCAAAATGAGCAGTTCTTC. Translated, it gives CASSYGRGAQNEQFF.

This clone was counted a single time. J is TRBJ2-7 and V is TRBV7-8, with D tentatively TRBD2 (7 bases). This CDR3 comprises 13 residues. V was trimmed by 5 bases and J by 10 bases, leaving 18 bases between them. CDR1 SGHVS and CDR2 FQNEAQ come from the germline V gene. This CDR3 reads CASSAGAPTTQYF. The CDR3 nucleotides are TGTGCCAGCAGCGCGGGGGCACCAACCACCCAGTACTTC. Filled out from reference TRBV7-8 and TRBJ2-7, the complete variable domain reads GAGVSQSPRYKVAKRGQDVALRCDPISGHVSLFWYQQALGQGPEFLTYFQNEAQLDKSGLPSDRFFAERPEGSVSTLKIQRTQQEDSAVYLCASSAGAPTTQYFGPGTRLTVT.

CDR3 coding DNA: TGTGCCAGCAGCTCCCAGTCCCAATATGGCTACACCTTC. This encodes CASSSQSQYGYTF. The chain recombines TRBV7-2 with TRBJ1-2, with unresolved D. CDR3 length: 13 amino acids. Trimming took 4 bases from V and 5 from J, leaving 11 bases between them. Germline V gene lookup returns CDR1 SGHTA and CDR2 FQGNSA.

The CDR3 sequence is CASSQVYNVRNTEAFF. In nucleotides, the CDR3 is TGTGCCAGCAGCCAAGTCTATAATGTACGGAACACTGAAGCTTTCTTT. The chain couples TRBV4-2 to TRBJ1-1; D remains unclear. Per the germline V gene, CDR1 is LGHNA and CDR2 is YNFKEQ. Trimming cost V 1 base and J 1 base, with 13 bases left between them. CDR3 length: 16 residues.

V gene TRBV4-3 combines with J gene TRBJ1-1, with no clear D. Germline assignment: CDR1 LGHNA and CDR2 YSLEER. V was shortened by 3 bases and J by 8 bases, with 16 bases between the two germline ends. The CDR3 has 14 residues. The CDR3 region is CASSQAHRGFEAFF. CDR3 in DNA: TGCGCCAGCAGCCAGGCCCACAGAGGGTTCGAAGCTTTCTTT.

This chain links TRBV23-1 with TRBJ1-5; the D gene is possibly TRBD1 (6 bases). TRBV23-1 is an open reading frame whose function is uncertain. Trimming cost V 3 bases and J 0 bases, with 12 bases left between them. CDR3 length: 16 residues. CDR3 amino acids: CASSQQQGNSNQPQHF. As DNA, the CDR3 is TGCGCCAGCAGTCAGCAACAGGGAAATAGCAATCAGCCCCAGCATTTT.

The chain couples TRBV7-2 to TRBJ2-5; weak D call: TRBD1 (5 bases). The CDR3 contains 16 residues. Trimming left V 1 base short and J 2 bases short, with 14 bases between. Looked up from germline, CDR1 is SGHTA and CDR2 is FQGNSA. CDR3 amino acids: CASSLGSTALQETQYF. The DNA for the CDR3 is TGTGCCAGCAGCTTAGGTTCGACAGCCCTTCAAGAGACCCAGTACTTC.

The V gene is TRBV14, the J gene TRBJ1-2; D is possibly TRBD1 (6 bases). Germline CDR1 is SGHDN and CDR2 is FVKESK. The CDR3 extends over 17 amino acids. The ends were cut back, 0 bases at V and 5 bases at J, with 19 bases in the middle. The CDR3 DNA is TGTGCCAGCAGCCAAGAACTGACGTCAAATAGGGGGTATGGCTACACCTTC. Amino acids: CASSQELTSNRGYGYTF.

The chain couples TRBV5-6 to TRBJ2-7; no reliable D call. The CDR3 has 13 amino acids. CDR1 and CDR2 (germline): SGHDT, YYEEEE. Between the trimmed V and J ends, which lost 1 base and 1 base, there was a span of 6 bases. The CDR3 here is CASSLQRSYEQYF. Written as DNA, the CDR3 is TGTGCCAGCAGCTTGCAGCGATCCTACGAGCAGTACTTC.

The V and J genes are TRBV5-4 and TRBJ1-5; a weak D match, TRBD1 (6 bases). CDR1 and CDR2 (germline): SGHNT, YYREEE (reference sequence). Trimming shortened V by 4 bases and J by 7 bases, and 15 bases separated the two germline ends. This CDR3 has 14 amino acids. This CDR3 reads CASSETGSPQPQHF. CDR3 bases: TGTGCCAGCAGCGAAACAGGGAGCCCGCAGCCCCAGCATTTT.

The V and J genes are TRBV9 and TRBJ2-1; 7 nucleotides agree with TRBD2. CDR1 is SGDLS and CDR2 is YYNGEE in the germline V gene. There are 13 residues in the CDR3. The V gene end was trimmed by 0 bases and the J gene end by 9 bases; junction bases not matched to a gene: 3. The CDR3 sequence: CASSVDGRAEQFF. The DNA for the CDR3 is TGTGCCAGCAGCGTAGATGGGAGGGCTGAGCAGTTCTTC.

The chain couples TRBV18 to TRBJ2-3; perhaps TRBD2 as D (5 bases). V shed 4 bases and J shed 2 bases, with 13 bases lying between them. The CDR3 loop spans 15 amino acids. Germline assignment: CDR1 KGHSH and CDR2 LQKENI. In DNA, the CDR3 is TGTGCCAGCTCACTCGCAAGCGGTAACACAGATACGCAGTATTTT. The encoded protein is CASSLASGNTDTQYF.

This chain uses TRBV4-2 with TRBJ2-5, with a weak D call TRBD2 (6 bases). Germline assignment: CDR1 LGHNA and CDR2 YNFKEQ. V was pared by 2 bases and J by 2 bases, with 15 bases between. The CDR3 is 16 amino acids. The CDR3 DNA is TGTGCCAGCAGCCAAAGGGGTGGGAGGCCTCAAGAGACCCAGTACTTC. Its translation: CASSQRGGRPQETQYF.

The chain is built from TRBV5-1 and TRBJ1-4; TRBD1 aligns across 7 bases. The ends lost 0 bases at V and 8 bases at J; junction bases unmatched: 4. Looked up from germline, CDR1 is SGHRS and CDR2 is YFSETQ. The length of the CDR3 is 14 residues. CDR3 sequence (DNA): TGCGCCAGCAGCTTGGAGGGGGCGCGAGAAAAACTGTTTTTT. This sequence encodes CASSLEGAREKLFF.

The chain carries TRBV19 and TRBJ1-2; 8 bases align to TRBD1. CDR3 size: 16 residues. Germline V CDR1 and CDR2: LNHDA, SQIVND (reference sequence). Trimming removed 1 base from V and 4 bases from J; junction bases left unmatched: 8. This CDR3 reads CASSIGQGSGTYGYTF. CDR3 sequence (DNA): TGTGCCAGTAGTATAGGACAGGGGTCAGGGACCTATGGCTACACCTTC. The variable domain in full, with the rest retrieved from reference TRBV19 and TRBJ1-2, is DGGITQSPKYLFRKEGQNVTLSCEQNLNHDAMYWYRQDPGQGLRLIYYSQIVNDFQKGDIAEGYSVSREKKESFPLTVTSAQKNPTAFYLCASSIGQGSGTYGYTFGSGTRLTVV.

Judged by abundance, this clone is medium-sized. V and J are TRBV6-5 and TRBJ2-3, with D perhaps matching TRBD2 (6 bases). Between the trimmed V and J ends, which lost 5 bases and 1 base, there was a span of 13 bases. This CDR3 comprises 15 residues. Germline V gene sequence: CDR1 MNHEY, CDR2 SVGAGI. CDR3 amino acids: CASSRAGLGTDTQYF. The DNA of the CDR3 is TGTGCCAGCAGTCGGGCGGGACTTGGCACAGATACGCAGTATTTT.

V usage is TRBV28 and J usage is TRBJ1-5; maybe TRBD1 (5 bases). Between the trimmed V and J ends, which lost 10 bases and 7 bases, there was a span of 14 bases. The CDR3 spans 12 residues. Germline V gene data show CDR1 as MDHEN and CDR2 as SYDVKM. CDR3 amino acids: CAIRDSGQPQHF. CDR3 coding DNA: TGTGCCATCAGGGACTCCGGACAGCCCCAGCATTTT.

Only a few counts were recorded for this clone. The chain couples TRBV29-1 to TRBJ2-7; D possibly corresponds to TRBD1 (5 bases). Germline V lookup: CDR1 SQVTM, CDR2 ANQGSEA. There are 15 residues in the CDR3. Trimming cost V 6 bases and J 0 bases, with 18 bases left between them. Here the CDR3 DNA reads TGCAGCGTGCAATCGAAGACAGATAGCTCCTACGAGCAGTACTTC. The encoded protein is CSVQSKTDSSYEQYF.

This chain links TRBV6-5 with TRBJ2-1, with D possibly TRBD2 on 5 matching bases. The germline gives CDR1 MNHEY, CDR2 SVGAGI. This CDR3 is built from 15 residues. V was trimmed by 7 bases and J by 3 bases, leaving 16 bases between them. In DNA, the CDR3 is TGTGCCAGCACCCCCTCAGCGGAAGTCTACAATGAGCAGTTCTTC. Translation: CASTPSAEVYNEQFF.

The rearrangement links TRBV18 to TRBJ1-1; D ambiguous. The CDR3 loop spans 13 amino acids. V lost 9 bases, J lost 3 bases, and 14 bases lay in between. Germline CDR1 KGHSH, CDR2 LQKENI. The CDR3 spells CASLSWFDTEAFF. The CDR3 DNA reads TGTGCCAGTCTTAGCTGGTTCGACACTGAAGCTTTCTTT.

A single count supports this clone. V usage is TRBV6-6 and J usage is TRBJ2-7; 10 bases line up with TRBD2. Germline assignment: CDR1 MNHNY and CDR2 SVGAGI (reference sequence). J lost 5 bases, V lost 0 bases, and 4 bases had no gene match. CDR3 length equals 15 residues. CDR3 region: CASSYSVAGGNEQYF. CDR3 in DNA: TGTGCCAGCAGTTACTCCGTAGCGGGAGGCAACGAGCAGTACTTC.

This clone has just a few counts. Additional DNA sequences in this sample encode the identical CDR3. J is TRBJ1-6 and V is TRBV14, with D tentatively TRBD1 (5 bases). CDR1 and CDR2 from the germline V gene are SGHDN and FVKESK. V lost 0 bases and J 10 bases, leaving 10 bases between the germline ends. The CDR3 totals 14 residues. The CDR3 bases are TGTGCCAGCAGCCAAGAAGGGGTCAACTCACCCCTCCACTTT. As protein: CASSQEGVNSPLHF.